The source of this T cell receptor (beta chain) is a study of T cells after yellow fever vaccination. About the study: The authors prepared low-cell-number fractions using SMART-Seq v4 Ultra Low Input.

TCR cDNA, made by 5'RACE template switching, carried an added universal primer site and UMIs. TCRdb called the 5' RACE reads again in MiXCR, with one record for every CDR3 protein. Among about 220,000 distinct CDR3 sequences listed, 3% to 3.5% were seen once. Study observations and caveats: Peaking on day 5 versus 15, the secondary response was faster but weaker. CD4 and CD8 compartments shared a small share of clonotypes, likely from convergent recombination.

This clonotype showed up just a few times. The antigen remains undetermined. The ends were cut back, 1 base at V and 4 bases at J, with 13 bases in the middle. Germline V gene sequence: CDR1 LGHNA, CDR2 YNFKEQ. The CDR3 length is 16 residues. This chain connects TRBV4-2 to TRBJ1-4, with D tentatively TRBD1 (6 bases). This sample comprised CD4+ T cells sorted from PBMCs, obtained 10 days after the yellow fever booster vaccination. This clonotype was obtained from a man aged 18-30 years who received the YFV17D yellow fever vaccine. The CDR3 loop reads CASSQASGAVNEKLFF. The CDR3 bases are TGTGCCAGCAGCCAAGCCTCGGGGGCAGTTAATGAAAAACTGTTTTTT.